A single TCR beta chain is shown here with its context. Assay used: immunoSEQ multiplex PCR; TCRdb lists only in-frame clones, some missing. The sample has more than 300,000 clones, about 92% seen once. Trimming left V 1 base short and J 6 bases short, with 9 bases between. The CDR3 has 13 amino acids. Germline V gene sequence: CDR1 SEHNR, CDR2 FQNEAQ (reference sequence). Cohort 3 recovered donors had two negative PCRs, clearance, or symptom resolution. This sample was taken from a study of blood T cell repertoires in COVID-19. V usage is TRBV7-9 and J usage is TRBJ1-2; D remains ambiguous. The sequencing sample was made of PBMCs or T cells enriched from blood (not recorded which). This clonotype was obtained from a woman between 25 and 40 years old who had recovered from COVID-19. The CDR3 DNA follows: TGTGCCAGCAGCTTAGATCAAGAGGATGGCTACACCTTC. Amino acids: CASSLDQEDGYTF.